The table lists the clone carrying this T cell receptor beta chain with a few counts. The antigen is undetermined. This specimen belongs to a study of cytotoxic CD8 clonotypes in ibrutinib-treated CLL. Turning to the study itself: Partial responses totalled approximately 25 and complete responses 2; after median approximately 74 months, around 14 remained remitted and approximately 12 progressed. There were, on average, 255,043 productive templates and tens of thousands of productive rearrangements per sample. Median treatment time before response sampling was over ten months, range 6 to 36. Broader study findings: Baseline values of clonality outstripped age-matched healthy donors and followed circulating CD8+ T-cell counts.

The CDR3 runs 11 residues. The ends were cut back, 1 base at V and 8 bases at J, with 8 bases in the middle. From germline, CDR1 is DFQATT and CDR2 SNEGSKA (reference sequence). Here immunoSEQ multiplex PCR was the method, and the copy in TCRdb shows in-frame clones only, minus some. This table holds around 77,000 clones, 80% found once. The sequencing used PBMCs, collected at disease progression, from a patient treated with ibrutinib. The rearrangement uses TRBV20-1 and TRBJ1-1; D is unresolved. This sequence was found in a human donor with chronic lymphocytic leukemia. CDR3 DNA: TGCAGTGCTAGAGGAACGGGCGAAGCTTTCTTT. This gives the protein CSARGTGEAFF.